The clone carrying this T cell receptor (beta chain) has a count of ten or more. TCRdb itself ran the PCR reads through MiXCR, one entry per CDR3 protein. The top ten clones hold roughly 38% of a sample with about 18,000 distinct CDR3 sequences, less than 45% of them seen once. This specimen belongs to a study of tumor-infiltrating lymphocytes in oesophageal squamous cell carcinoma. CDR3 length equals 15 residues. Trimming removed 5 bases from V and 8 bases from J; junction bases left unmatched: 11. Germline V gene sequence: CDR1 SGHKS, CDR2 YYEKEE (reference sequence). This clonotype was sampled from a male donor with esophageal squamous cell carcinoma. The specimen was esophageal tumor tissue. The chain links TRBV5-5 to TRBJ2-1; 9 nucleotides line up with TRBD1. The CDR3 DNA follows: TGTGCCAGCAGTTTTTCCGGGACAGGGTCCGATGAGCAGTTCTTC. Protein product: CASSFSGTGSDEQFF.